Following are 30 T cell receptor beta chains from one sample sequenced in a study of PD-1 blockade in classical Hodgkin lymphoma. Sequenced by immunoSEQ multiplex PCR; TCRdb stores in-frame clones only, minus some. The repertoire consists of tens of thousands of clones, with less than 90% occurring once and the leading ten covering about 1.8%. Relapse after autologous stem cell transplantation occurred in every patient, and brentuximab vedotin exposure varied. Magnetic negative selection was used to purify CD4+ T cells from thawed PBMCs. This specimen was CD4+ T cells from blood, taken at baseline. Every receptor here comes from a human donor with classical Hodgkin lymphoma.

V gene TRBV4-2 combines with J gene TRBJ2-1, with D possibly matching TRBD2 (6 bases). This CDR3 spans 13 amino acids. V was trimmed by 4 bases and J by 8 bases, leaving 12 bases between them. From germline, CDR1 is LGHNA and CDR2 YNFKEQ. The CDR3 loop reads CASSPPWGDEQFF. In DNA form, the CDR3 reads TGTGCCAGCAGCCCCCCGTGGGGGGATGAGCAGTTCTTC.

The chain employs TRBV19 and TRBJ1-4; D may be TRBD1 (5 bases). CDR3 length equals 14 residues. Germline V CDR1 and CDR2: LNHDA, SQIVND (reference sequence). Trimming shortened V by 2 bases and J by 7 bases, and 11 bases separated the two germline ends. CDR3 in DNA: TGTGCCAGTAGTATATCGGGGGACCCTGAAAAACTGTTTTTT. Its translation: CASSISGDPEKLFF. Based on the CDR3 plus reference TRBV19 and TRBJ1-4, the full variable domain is DGGITQSPKYLFRKEGQNVTLSCEQNLNHDAMYWYRQDPGQGLRLIYYSQIVNDFQKGDIAEGYSVSREKKESFPLTVTSAQKNPTAFYLCASSISGDPEKLFFGSGTQLSVL.

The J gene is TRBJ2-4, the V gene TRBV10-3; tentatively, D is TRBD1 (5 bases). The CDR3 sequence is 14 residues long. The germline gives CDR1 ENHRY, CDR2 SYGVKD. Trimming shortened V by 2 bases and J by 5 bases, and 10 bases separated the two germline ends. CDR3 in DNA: TGTGCCATCAGTGAGAGGAAAGGGGAAAACATTCAGTACTTC. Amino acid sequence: CAISERKGENIQYF.

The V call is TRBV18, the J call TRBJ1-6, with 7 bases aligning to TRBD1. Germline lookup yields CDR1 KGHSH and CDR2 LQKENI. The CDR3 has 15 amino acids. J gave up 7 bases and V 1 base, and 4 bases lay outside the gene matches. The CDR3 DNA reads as TGTGCCAGCTCACCACTGCAGGGGGGGAATTCACCCCTCCACTTT. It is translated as CASSPLQGGNSPLHF. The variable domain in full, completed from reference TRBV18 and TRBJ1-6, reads NAGVMQNPRHLVRRRGQEARLRCSPMKGHSHVYWYRQLPEEGLKFMVYLQKENIIDESGMPKERFSAEFPKEGPSILRIQQVVRGDSAAYFCASSPLQGGNSPLHFGNGTRLTVT.

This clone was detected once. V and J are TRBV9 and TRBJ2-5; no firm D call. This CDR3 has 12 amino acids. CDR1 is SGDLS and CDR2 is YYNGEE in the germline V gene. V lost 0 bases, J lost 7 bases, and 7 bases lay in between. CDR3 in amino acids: CASSVDSRTQYF. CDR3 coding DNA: TGTGCCAGCAGCGTAGATTCGAGGACCCAGTACTTC.

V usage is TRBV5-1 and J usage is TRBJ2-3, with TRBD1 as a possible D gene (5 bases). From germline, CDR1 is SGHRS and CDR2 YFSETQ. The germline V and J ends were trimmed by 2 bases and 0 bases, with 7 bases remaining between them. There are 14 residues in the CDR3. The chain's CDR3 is CASSLPGSTDTQYF. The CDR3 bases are TGCGCCAGCAGCTTACCAGGGAGCACAGATACGCAGTATTTT.

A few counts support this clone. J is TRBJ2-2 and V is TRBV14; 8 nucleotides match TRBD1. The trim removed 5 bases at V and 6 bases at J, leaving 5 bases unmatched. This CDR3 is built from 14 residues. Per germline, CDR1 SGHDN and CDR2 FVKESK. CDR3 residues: CASSARTGPGELFF. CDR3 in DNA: TGTGCCAGCAGCGCTCGGACAGGGCCCGGGGAGCTGTTTTTT.

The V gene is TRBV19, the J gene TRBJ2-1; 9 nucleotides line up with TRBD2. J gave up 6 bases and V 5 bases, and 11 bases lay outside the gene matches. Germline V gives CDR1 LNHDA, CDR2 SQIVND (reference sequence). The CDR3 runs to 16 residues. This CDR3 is CASSASRGGVSNEQFF. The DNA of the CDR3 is TGTGCCAGTAGTGCCTCCCGCGGGGGGGTATCCAATGAGCAGTTCTTC.

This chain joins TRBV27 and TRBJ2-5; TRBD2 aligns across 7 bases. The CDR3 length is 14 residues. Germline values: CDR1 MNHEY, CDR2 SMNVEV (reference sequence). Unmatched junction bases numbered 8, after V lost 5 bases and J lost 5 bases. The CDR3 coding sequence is TGTGCCAGCAGTCAGGGCTCGGGGGGTGAGACCCAGTACTTC. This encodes CASSQGSGGETQYF.

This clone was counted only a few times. The CDR3 sequence: CASRLGGGGGGYEQYF. The DNA for the CDR3 is TGTGCCAGCAGACTTGGCGGGGGAGGGGGAGGGTACGAGCAGTACTTC. The chain carries TRBV28 and TRBJ2-7, with a weak D call TRBD2 (7 bases). Germline CDR1 reads MDHEN; CDR2 reads SYDVKM. The CDR3 runs to 16 residues. The V end was cut by 6 bases, the J end by 4 bases, with 22 bases between.

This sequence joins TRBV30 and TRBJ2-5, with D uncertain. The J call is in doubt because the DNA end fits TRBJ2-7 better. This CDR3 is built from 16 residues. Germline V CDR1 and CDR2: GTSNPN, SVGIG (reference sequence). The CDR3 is CAWSVPPALGPYEQYF. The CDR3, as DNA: TGTGCCTGGAGTGTACCCCCGGCCCTAGGACCCTACGAGCAGTACTTC.

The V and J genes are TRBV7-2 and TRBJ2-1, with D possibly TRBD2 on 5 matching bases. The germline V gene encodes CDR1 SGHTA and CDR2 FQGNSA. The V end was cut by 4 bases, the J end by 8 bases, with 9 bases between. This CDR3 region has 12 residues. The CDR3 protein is CASSSFGDEQFF. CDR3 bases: TGTGCCAGCAGCTCGTTCGGGGATGAGCAGTTCTTC. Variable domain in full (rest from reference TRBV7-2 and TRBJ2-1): GAGVSQSPSNKVTEKGKDVELRCDPISGHTALYWYRQSLGQGLEFLIYFQGNSAPDKSGLPSDRFSAERTGGSVSTLTIQRTQQEDSAVYLCASSSFGDEQFFGPGTRLTVL.

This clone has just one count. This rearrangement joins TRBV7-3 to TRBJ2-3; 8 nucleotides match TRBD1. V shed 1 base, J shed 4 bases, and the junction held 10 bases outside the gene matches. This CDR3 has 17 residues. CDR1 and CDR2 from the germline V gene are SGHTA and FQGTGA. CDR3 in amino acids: CASSLISGGAFSDTQYF. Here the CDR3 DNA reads TGTGCCAGCAGCTTAATCTCAGGGGGCGCTTTTTCAGATACGCAGTATTTT.

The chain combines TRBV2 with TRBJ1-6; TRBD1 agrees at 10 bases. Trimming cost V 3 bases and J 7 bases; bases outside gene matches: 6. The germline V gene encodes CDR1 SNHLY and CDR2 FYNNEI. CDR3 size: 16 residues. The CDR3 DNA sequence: TGTGCCAGCAGTGACTCGGGGGGACAGGGGAATTCACCCCTCCACTTT. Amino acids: CASSDSGGQGNSPLHF.

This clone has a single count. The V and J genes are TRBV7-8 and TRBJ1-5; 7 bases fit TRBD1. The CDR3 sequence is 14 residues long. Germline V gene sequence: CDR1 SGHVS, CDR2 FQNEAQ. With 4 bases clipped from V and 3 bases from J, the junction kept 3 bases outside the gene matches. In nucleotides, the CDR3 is TGTGCCAGCAGCTCTACAGGGGTCAATCAGCCCCAGCATTTT. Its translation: CASSSTGVNQPQHF.

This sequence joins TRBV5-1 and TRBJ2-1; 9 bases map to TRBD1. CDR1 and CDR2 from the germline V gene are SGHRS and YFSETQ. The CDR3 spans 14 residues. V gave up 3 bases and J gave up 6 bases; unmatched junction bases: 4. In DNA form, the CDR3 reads TGCGCCAGCAGCTCTGGACAGGGGCGCAATGAGCAGTTCTTC. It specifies CASSSGQGRNEQFF.

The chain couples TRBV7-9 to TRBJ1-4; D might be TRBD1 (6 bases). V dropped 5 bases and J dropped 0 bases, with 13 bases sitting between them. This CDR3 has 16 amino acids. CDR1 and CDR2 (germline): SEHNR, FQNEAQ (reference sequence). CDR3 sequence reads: CASSVQGTTTNEKLFF. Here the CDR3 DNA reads TGTGCCAGCAGCGTACAGGGCACCACAACTAATGAAAAACTGTTTTTT.

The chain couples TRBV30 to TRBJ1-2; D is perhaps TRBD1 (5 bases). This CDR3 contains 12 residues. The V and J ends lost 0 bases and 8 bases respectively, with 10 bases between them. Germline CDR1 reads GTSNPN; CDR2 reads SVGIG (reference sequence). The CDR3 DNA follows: TGTGCCTGGAGTGTACTCCGGGACGGCTACACCTTC. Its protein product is CAWSVLRDGYTF. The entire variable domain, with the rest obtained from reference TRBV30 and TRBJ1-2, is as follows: SQTIHQWPATLVQPVGSPLSLECTVEGTSNPNLYWYRQAAGRGLQLLFYSVGIGQISSEVPQNLSASRPQDRQFILSSKKLLLSDSGFYLCAWSVLRDGYTFGSGTRLTVV.

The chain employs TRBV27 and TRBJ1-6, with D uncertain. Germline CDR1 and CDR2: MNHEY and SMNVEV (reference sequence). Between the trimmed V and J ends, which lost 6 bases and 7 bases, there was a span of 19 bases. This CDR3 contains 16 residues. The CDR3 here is CASRISPNPPNSPLHF. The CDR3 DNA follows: TGTGCCAGCAGAATTTCCCCAAACCCGCCAAATTCACCCCTCCACTTT.

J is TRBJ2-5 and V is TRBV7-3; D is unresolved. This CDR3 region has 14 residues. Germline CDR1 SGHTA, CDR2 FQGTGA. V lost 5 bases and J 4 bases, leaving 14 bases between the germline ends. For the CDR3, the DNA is TGTGCCAGCAGCCCCTCCCACTCGTCAGAGACCCAGTACTTC. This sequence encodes CASSPSHSSETQYF.

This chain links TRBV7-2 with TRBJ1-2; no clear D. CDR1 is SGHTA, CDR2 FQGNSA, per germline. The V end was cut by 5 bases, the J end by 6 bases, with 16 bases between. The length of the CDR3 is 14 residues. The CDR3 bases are TGTGCCAGCAGCCCCCACCCCGGTCGGGATGGCTACACCTTC. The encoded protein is CASSPHPGRDGYTF.

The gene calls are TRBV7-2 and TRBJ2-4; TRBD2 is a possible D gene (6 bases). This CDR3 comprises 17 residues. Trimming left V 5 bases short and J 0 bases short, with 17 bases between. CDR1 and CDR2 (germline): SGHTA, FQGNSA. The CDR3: CASSHGASEVAKNIQYF. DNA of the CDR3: TGTGCCAGCAGCCACGGGGCTAGCGAGGTAGCCAAAAACATTCAGTACTTC.

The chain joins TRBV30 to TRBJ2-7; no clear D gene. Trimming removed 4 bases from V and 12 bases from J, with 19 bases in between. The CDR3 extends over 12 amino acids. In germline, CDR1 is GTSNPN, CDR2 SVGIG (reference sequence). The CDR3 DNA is TGTGCCTGGACAGACCCCTTTTCTCGCGGGTACTTC. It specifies CAWTDPFSRGYF.

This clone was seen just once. CDR3: CASTPSGGAGGETQYF. The CDR3 DNA reads TGTGCCAGCACCCCCAGCGGGGGCGCGGGGGGGGAGACCCAGTACTTC. The V call is TRBV2, the J call TRBJ2-5; 9 nucleotides agree with TRBD2. Germline V gives CDR1 SNHLY, CDR2 FYNNEI. This CDR3 spans 16 amino acids. J was trimmed by 5 bases and V by 7 bases; bases with no gene match: 14.

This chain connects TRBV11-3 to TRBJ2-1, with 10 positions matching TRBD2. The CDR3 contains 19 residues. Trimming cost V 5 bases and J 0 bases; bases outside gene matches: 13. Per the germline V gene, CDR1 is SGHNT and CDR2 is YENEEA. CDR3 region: CASSPLLAGALSSYNEQFF. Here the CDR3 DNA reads TGTGCCAGCAGCCCGCTTCTAGCGGGGGCCCTAAGCTCCTACAATGAGCAGTTCTTC.

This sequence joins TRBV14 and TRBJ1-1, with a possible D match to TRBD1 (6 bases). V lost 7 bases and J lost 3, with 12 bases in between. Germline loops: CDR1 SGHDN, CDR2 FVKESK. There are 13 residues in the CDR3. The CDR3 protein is CASNVHRDTEAFF. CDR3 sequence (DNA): TGTGCCAGCAATGTGCACAGGGACACTGAAGCTTTCTTT.

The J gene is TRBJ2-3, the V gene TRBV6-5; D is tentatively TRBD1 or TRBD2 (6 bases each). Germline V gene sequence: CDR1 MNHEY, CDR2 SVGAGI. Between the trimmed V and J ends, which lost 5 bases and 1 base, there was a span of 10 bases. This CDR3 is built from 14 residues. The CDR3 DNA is TGTGCCAGCAGTGAGGGGGGACGCACAGATACGCAGTATTTT. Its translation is CASSEGGRTDTQYF.

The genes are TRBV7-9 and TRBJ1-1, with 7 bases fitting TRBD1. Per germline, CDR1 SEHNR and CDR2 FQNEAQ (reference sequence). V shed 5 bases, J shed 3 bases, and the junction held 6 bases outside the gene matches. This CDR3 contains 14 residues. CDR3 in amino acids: CASSTSGGDTEAFF. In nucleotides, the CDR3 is TGTGCCAGCAGCACATCAGGGGGGGACACTGAAGCTTTCTTT.

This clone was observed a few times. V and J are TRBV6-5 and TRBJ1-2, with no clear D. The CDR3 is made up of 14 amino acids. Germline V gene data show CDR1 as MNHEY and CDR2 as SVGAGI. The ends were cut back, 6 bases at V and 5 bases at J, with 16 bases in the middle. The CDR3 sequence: CASSSLSSVYGYTF. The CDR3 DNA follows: TGTGCCAGCAGCTCCCTAAGTTCCGTTTATGGCTACACCTTC.

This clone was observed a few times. The CDR3 bases are TGCGCCAGCAGCTCCACGGGGGAGGCGATATACGAGCAGTACTTC. Protein sequence: CASSSTGEAIYEQYF. This chain uses TRBV5-1 with TRBJ2-7; tentatively, D is TRBD2 (6 bases). CDR1 is SGHRS and CDR2 is YFSETQ in the germline V gene. V was clipped by 3 bases and J by 4 bases, with 17 bases between them. The CDR3 has 15 amino acids.